These 20 T cell receptor beta chains came from one sample sequenced in a study of blood T cell repertoires in COVID-19. Profiled with immunoSEQ multiplex PCR; TCRdb holds only in-frame clones, not every one. The table lists approximately 170,000 clones, roughly 85% of them singletons. The specimen sequenced was PBMCs or T cells enriched from blood (not recorded which). These receptors originate from a woman between 65 and 79 years old in a cohort exposed to, infected with or recovered from COVID-19 (not recorded which).

The V and J genes are TRBV5-1 and TRBJ2-1, with unresolved D. This CDR3 is 15 amino acids long. V dropped 1 base and J dropped 7 bases, with 15 bases sitting between them. Germline loops: CDR1 SGHRS, CDR2 YFSETQ. CDR3 region: CASSLSASPMNEQFF. CDR3 DNA: TGCGCCAGCAGCTTGTCGGCTAGTCCAATGAATGAGCAGTTCTTC.

The gene calls are TRBV19 and TRBJ1-4; D might be TRBD1 (5 bases). The germline V and J ends were trimmed by 3 bases and 8 bases, with 13 bases remaining between them. The CDR3 sequence is 14 residues long. The germline gives CDR1 LNHDA, CDR2 SQIVND (reference sequence). CDR3 amino acids: CASSIRRQGEKLFF. DNA for the CDR3: TGTGCCAGTAGTATCCGTAGGCAGGGCGAAAAACTGTTTTTT.

There are a few counts of this clone. The gene calls are TRBV10-2 and TRBJ1-1; no clear D. V lost 2 bases to trimming and J lost 1 base, with 5 bases between them. Germline assignment: CDR1 WSHSY and CDR2 SAAADI. This CDR3 is 13 amino acids long. The CDR3 coding sequence is TGCGCCAGCAGTGAGCTACCGAACACTGAAGCTTTCTTT. Translation gives CASSELPNTEAFF.

This clone was counted between two and nine times. J is TRBJ1-2 and V is TRBV18, with D maybe TRBD1 (5 bases). Germline assignment: CDR1 KGHSH and CDR2 LQKENI. This CDR3 has 13 residues. Trimming removed 5 bases at V and 5 bases at J, with 12 bases between. CDR3 sequence reads: CASSAGTTYGYTF. The CDR3 nucleotides read TGTGCCAGCTCAGCCGGGACTACTTATGGCTACACCTTC.

This clone appeared a few times. This rearrangement joins TRBV27 to TRBJ1-5; D is ambiguous. The germline V gene encodes CDR1 MNHEY and CDR2 SMNVEV (reference sequence). This CDR3 is built from 16 residues. V lost 6 bases to trimming and J lost 0 bases, with 15 bases between them. CDR3 in DNA: TGTGCCAGCAGGAGTTCTAGGCGGGGTAGCAATCAGCCCCAGCATTTT. It translates to CASRSSRRGSNQPQHF.

There are a few counts of this clone. The J gene is TRBJ1-5, the V gene TRBV18; D possibly corresponds to TRBD1 (6 bases). The CDR3 length is 14 residues. Looked up from germline, CDR1 is KGHSH and CDR2 is LQKENI. Trimming left V 6 bases short and J 5 bases short, with 14 bases between. CDR3 DNA sequence: TGTGCCAGCTCTGCTGGGGGGGCAGATCAGCCCCAGCATTTT. It specifies CASSAGGADQPQHF.

This rearrangement joins TRBV5-1 to TRBJ2-3; D call uncertain. The CDR3 extends over 13 amino acids. Germline V gene data show CDR1 as SGHRS and CDR2 as YFSETQ. Deletions cut 0 bases from V and 6 bases from J, with 8 bases between. In DNA, the CDR3 is TGCGCCAGCAGCTTGGCCTACCGGGATACGCAGTATTTT. It encodes CASSLAYRDTQYF.

The chain combines TRBV7-8 with TRBJ2-1, with no clear D. Trimming left V 2 bases short and J 5 bases short, with 4 bases between. The CDR3 spans 12 residues. In germline, CDR1 is SGHVS, CDR2 FQNEAQ. This CDR3 is CASSLSHNEQFF. The CDR3 coding sequence is TGTGCCAGCAGCTTAAGCCACAATGAGCAGTTCTTC. Variable domain in full (rest from reference TRBV7-8 and TRBJ2-1): GAGVSQSPRYKVAKRGQDVALRCDPISGHVSLFWYQQALGQGPEFLTYFQNEAQLDKSGLPSDRFFAERPEGSVSTLKIQRTQQEDSAVYLCASSLSHNEQFFGPGTRLTVL.

This clone was counted a few times. The V call is TRBV7-2, the J call TRBJ2-5; possible D gene TRBD2, 6 bases. CDR1 and CDR2 from the germline V gene are SGHTA and FQGNSA. The germline V and J ends were trimmed by 1 base and 2 bases, with 8 bases remaining between them. CDR3 length: 14 residues. This chain's CDR3 is CASSLGTIQETQYF. In DNA, the CDR3 is TGTGCCAGCAGCTTAGGGACTATTCAAGAGACCCAGTACTTC.

CDR3: CASSQGETSGSYEQFF. The DNA of the CDR3 is TGTGCCAGCAGCCAAGGGGAAACTAGCGGGAGTTATGAGCAGTTCTTC. This chain connects TRBV4-2 to TRBJ2-1; TRBD2 agrees at 11 bases. The germline V gene encodes CDR1 LGHNA and CDR2 YNFKEQ. This CDR3 spans 16 amino acids. J gave up 8 bases and V 1 base, and 7 bases lay outside the gene matches.

The DNA for the CDR3 is TGTGCCAGCAGTTCACCCTCTACAGGGTTGTATGGCTACACCTTC. It specifies CASSSPSTGLYGYTF. V is TRBV28 and J is TRBJ1-2, with D possibly matching TRBD1 (6 bases). Trimming removed 4 bases from V and 5 bases from J, with 17 bases in between. CDR1 MDHEN and CDR2 SYDVKM come from the germline V gene. CDR3 length: 15 residues.

The CDR3 is CASSQGQGGGETQYF. The CDR3 DNA is TGTGCCAGCAGCCAGGGACAGGGTGGTGGTGAGACCCAGTACTTC. This sequence joins TRBV7-8 and TRBJ2-5, with TRBD1 matching over 9 bases. The V gene end was trimmed by 5 bases and the J gene end by 5 bases; junction bases not matched to a gene: 9. CDR3 size: 15 residues. Germline-derived CDR1 and CDR2 are SGHVS and FQNEAQ. Using reference TRBV7-8 and TRBJ2-5 for the parts outside the CDR3, the full variable domain is GAGVSQSPRYKVAKRGQDVALRCDPISGHVSLFWYQQALGQGPEFLTYFQNEAQLDKSGLPSDRFFAERPEGSVSTLKIQRTQQEDSAVYLCASSQGQGGGETQYFGPGTRLLVL.

The chain uses TRBV20-1 and TRBJ2-1, with D possibly TRBD1 on 5 matching bases. There are 11 residues in the CDR3. Germline values: CDR1 DFQATT, CDR2 SNEGSKA (reference sequence). The V end lost 7 bases, the J end lost 7 bases, and 11 bases lay between the germline ends. Here the CDR3 reads CSVRGWNEQFF. The DNA for the CDR3 is TGCAGTGTAAGGGGTTGGAATGAGCAGTTCTTC.

There are a few counts of this clone. The chain links TRBV10-3 to TRBJ2-1; 7 bases fit TRBD2. There are 16 residues in the CDR3. Germline trimming cut 8 bases from V and 8 bases from J; bases unmatched to any gene: 18. From germline, CDR1 is ENHRY and CDR2 SYGVKD. CDR3 protein: CAIERGDRISGDEQFF. CDR3 bases: TGTGCCATCGAACGGGGGGACCGAATTTCTGGGGATGAGCAGTTCTTC.

V is TRBV7-2 and J is TRBJ2-2; TRBD2 matches at 7 bases. The CDR3 has 17 amino acids. CDR1 and CDR2 from the germline V gene are SGHTA and FQGNSA. J lost 3 bases, V lost 0 bases, and 7 bases had no gene match. Written as DNA, the CDR3 is TGTGCCAGCAGCTTAGCGCGGCTAGCGGAGGACACCGGGGAGCTGTTTTTT. Its translation is CASSLARLAEDTGELFF.

V gene TRBV5-1 combines with J gene TRBJ2-1; D may be TRBD2 (6 bases). The CDR3 sequence is 15 residues long. Trimming took 1 base from V and 7 from J, leaving 15 bases between them. Germline CDR1 SGHRS, CDR2 YFSETQ. The CDR3 sequence: CASSLPSGVGNEQFF. In DNA, the CDR3 is TGCGCCAGCAGCTTGCCCTCGGGAGTCGGAAATGAGCAGTTCTTC.

This chain links TRBV19 with TRBJ2-6, with D possibly being TRBD2 (5 bases). This CDR3 contains 18 residues. Trimming shortened V by 3 bases and J by 0 bases, and 15 bases separated the two germline ends. Germline CDR1 reads LNHDA; CDR2 reads SQIVND (reference sequence). The CDR3 protein is CASSMLRGPNSGANVLTF. For the CDR3, the DNA is TGTGCCAGTAGTATGTTACGGGGTCCAAACTCTGGGGCCAACGTCCTGACTTTC.

This clone appeared a single time. This chain connects TRBV9 to TRBJ2-6; 7 positions match TRBD1. This CDR3 has 17 amino acids. Germline CDR1 SGDLS, CDR2 YYNGEE. V lost 7 bases to trimming and J lost 0 bases; unmatched junction nucleotides: 10. The CDR3 bases are TGTGCCAGCGCTTTCACAGGGGCCCGCTCTGGGGCCAACGTCCTGACTTTC. Its translation is CASAFTGARSGANVLTF.

The V call is TRBV28, the J call TRBJ1-5; weak D call: TRBD1 (5 bases). Trimming removed 3 bases from V and 6 bases from J, with 15 bases in between. Germline V gene sequence: CDR1 MDHEN, CDR2 SYDVKM. The CDR3 totals 15 residues. This CDR3 reads CASSFGGGGRQPQHF. The DNA of the CDR3 is TGTGCCAGCAGTTTCGGCGGGGGAGGACGTCAGCCCCAGCATTTT.

The rearrangement uses TRBV7-8 and TRBJ2-7; 10 bases are a match to TRBD1. CDR1 is SGHVS, CDR2 FQNEAQ, per germline. Losses at the gene ends were 8 bases for V and 3 bases for J; bases not matched to a gene: 7. CDR3 size: 14 residues. The CDR3 loop reads CASSPGQGYYEQYF. CDR3 nucleotide sequence: TGTGCCAGCTCTCCGGGACAGGGGTACTACGAGCAGTACTTC.